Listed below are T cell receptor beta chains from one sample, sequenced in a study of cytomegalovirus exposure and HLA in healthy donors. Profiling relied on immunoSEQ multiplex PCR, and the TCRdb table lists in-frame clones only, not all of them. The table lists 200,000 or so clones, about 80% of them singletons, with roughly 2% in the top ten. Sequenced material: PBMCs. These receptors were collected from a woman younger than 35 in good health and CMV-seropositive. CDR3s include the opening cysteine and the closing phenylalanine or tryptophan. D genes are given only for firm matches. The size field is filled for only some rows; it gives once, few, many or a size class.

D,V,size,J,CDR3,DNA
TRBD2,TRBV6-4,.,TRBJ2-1,CASSDSTSGGANEQFF,TGTGCCAGCAGTGACTCAACTAGCGGGGGGGCAAATGAGCAGTTCTTC
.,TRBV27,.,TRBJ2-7,CATSPAGPYEQYF,TGTGCCACCTCACCAGCGGGCCCGTACGAGCAGTACTTC
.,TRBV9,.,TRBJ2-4,CASSPSRVAKNIQYF,TGTGCCAGCAGCCCTTCCCGGGTAGCCAAAAACATTCAGTACTTC
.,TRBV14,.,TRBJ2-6,CASSQEGGTRAGANVLTF,TGTGCCAGCAGCCAAGAGGGGGGGACACGGGCTGGGGCCAACGTCCTGACTTTC
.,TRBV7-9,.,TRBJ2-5,CASSTTRQTQYF,TGTGCCAGCAGCACGACTAGGCAGACCCAGTACTTC
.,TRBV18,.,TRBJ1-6,CASSLTARNSPLHF,TGTGCCAGCTCACTAACCGCTAGAAATTCACCCCTCCACTTT
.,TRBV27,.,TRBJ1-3,CASSGAGGMGNTIYF,TGTGCCAGCAGTGGCGCGGGTGGCATGGGAAACACCATATATTTT
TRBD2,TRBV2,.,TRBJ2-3,CASSEGASGPTGTDTQYF,TGTGCCAGCAGTGAAGGGGCTAGCGGCCCAACCGGGACAGATACGCAGTATTTT
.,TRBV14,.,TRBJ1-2,CASSQSGAPANYGYTF,TGTGCCAGCAGCCAGTCAGGGGCCCCAGCTAACTATGGCTACACCTTC
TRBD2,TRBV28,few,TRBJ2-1,CASGGEREQFF,TGTGCCAGCGGGGGGGAAAGGGAGCAGTTCTTC
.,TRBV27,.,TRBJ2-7,CASSPVPGASYEQYF,TGTGCCAGCAGTCCTGTCCCAGGGGCCTCCTACGAGCAGTACTTC
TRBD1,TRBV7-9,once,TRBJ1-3,CSSSPRQGDSGNTIYF,TGTTCCAGCAGCCCACGACAGGGCGATTCTGGAAACACCATATATTTT
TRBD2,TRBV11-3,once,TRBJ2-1,CASSLEGGWTSGDSYNEQFF,TGTGCCAGCAGCTTAGAAGGTGGTTGGACTAGCGGGGACTCCTACAATGAGCAGTTCTTC
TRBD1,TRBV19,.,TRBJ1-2,CASSDRDSLPGAF,TGTGCCAGTAGTGACCGGGACAGTCTGCCTGGTGCCTTC
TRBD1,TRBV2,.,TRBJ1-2,CASVVPRGQGGYTF,TGTGCCAGCGTGGTGCCAAGGGGGCAGGGTGGCTACACCTTC
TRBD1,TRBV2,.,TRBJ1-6,CATSGDRVGSPLHF,TGTGCCACCTCCGGGGACAGGGTCGGATCACCCCTCCACTTT
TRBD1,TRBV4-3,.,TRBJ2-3,CASSHRQGGSDTQYF,TGCGCCAGCAGCCATCGACAGGGGGGGTCAGATACGCAGTATTTT
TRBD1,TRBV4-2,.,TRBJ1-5,CASSTRDRSNQPQHF,TGTGCCAGCAGCACCCGGGACAGGAGCAATCAGCCCCAGCATTTT
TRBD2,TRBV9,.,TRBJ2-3,CASSIGTSGITDTQYF,TGTGCCAGCAGCATCGGGACTAGCGGTATCACAGATACGCAGTATTTT
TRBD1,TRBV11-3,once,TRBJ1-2,CASSLDRGRGYTF,TGTGCCAGCAGCTTAGACAGGGGGCGAGGCTACACCTTC
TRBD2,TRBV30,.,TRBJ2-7,CAWSVLGLAGPHEQYF,TGTGCCTGGAGTGTACTAGGACTAGCGGGGCCCCACGAGCAGTACTTC
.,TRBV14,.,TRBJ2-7,CASSQAWDNYEQYF,TGTGCCAGCAGCCAAGCCTGGGACAACTACGAGCAGTACTTC
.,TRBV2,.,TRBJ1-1,CASSVPGGGPFRGEAFF,TGTGCCAGCAGTGTTCCGGGGGGGGGCCCGTTCCGGGGAGAAGCTTTCTTT
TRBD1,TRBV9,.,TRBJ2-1,CASSRDRGYNEQFF,TGTGCCAGCAGCCGGGACAGGGGTTACAATGAGCAGTTCTTC
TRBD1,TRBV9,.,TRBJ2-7,CASSAGTGVYEQYF,TGTGCCAGCAGCGCCGGGACAGGGGTCTACGAGCAGTACTTC
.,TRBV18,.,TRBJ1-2,CASSQVGQLHGYTF,TGTGCCAGCTCGCAGGTTGGACAGCTACATGGCTACACCTTC
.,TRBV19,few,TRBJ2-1,CASSIDSYNEQFF,TGTGCCAGTAGTATAGACAGCTACAATGAGCAGTTCTTC
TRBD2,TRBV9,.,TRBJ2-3,CASSVGAGGLTDTQYF,TGTGCCAGCAGCGTAGGAGCGGGGGGGCTCACAGATACGCAGTATTTT
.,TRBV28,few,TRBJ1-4,CASSTGSDSEKLFF,TGTGCCAGCAGCACAGGGTCTGATAGTGAAAAACTGTTTTTT
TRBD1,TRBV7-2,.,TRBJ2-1,CASSLAFGTGANEQFF,TGTGCCAGCAGCTTAGCGTTCGGGACAGGGGCCAATGAGCAGTTCTTC
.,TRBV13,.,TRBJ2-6,CASSFQGSGANVLTF,TGTGCCAGCAGCTTTCAGGGCTCTGGGGCCAACGTCCTGACTTTC
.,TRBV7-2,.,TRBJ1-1,CASSLVWNTEAFF,TGTGCCAGCAGCTTAGTATGGAACACTGAAGCTTTCTTT
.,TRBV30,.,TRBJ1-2,CAFHGTFNYGYTF,TGTGCTTTCCACGGGACTTTTAACTATGGCTACACCTTC
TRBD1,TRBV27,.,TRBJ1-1,CASSFIRRGKGVTEAFF,TGTGCCAGCAGTTTTATTCGCAGGGGGAAGGGTGTCACTGAAGCTTTCTTT
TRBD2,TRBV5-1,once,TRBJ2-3,CASSLGLAGNTDTQYF,TGCGCCAGCAGCCTCGGACTAGCGGGGAACACAGATACGCAGTATTTT
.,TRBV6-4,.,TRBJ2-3,CASSDSGDLTDTQYF,TGTGCCAGCAGTGACTCGGGCGACCTCACAGATACGCAGTATTTT
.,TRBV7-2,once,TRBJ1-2,CASSLVSGIESYTF,TGTGCCAGCAGCTTAGTGAGCGGGATAGAAAGCTACACCTTC
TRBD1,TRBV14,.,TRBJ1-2,CASSLTGDWGYTF,TGTGCCAGCAGCTTGACAGGGGATTGGGGCTACACCTTC